A single sample gave rise to the 21 T cell receptor beta chains below, sequenced in a study of T cell repertoires in ileal Crohn's disease. Produced via immunoSEQ multiplex PCR; TCRdb's table is partial and in-frame only. The sample lists roughly 6,600 clones, 80% to 95% seen once, with 1.6% in the top ten. Sequenced: ileal tissue. These receptor sequences come from an adult with Crohn's disease.

The chain combines TRBV28 with TRBJ2-1; a weak D match, TRBD2 (6 bases). Per the germline V gene, CDR1 is MDHEN and CDR2 is SYDVKM. V lost 4 bases, J lost 10 bases, and 11 bases lay in between. There are 12 residues in the CDR3. CDR3: CASSSRGREQFF. CDR3 coding DNA: TGTGCCAGCAGTTCCCGAGGGAGGGAGCAGTTCTTC. Supplemented by reference TRBV28 and TRBJ2-1, the full variable domain reads DVKVTQSSRYLVKRTGEKVFLECVQDMDHENMFWYRQDPGLGLRLIYFSYDVKMKEKGDIPEGYSVSREKKERFSLILESASTNQTSMYLCASSSRGREQFFGPGTRLTVL.

Only one count was recorded for this clone. The rearrangement uses TRBV19 and TRBJ1-2; D gene unclear. The CDR3 runs to 14 residues. The germline gives CDR1 LNHDA, CDR2 SQIVND (reference sequence). V gave up 5 bases and J gave up 4 bases, with 14 bases separating them. The DNA of the CDR3 is TGTGCCAGTAGTTGGCAAGAAAGGAGCTATGGCTACACCTTC. Protein: CASSWQERSYGYTF. Full variable domain (remainder filled in from reference TRBV19 and TRBJ1-2): DGGITQSPKYLFRKEGQNVTLSCEQNLNHDAMYWYRQDPGQGLRLIYYSQIVNDFQKGDIAEGYSVSREKKESFPLTVTSAQKNPTAFYLCASSWQERSYGYTFGSGTRLTVV.

The chain joins TRBV29-1 to TRBJ2-5, with TRBD2 matching over 7 bases. V shed 8 bases, J shed 4 bases, and the junction held 7 bases outside the gene matches. Germline assignment: CDR1 SQVTM and CDR2 ANQGSEA. The length of the CDR3 is 12 residues. The CDR3 loop is CSSREFPETQYF. The CDR3 DNA is TGCAGCTCGCGGGAGTTTCCAGAGACCCAGTACTTC.

The chain uses TRBV5-5 and TRBJ1-1; 7 bases line up with TRBD1. Trimming removed 6 bases from V and 4 bases from J; junction bases left unmatched: 3. The CDR3 has 12 amino acids. Germline V gene sequence: CDR1 SGHKS, CDR2 YYEKEE (reference sequence). CDR3 residues: CASIGGRTEAFF. CDR3 in DNA: TGTGCCAGCATAGGGGGCCGCACTGAAGCTTTCTTT.

V is TRBV27 and J is TRBJ2-6, with TRBD2 identical over 12 bases. After removal of 6 bases from V and 4 bases from J, the junction contained 13 bases not matched to a gene. The V gene's germline CDR1 is MNHEY and CDR2 SMNVEV (reference sequence). CDR3 length: 19 residues. The CDR3 DNA reads TGTGCCAGCAGACCTCGGACTAGCGGGAATCAGGCGGGGGCCAACGTCCTGACTTTC. Its translation: CASRPRTSGNQAGANVLTF.

This chain uses TRBV2 with TRBJ1-4; tentatively, D is TRBD1 (5 bases). The CDR3 has 14 amino acids. Trimming removed 7 bases from V and 7 bases from J, with 16 bases in between. Looked up from germline, CDR1 is SNHLY and CDR2 is FYNNEI. CDR3 in amino acids: CASTARVRIEKLFF. The CDR3 nucleotides are TGTGCCAGCACCGCCAGGGTACGCATTGAAAAACTGTTTTTT.

V usage is TRBV2 and J usage is TRBJ1-5; D is perhaps TRBD1 (5 bases). The CDR3 is 16 amino acids. V dropped 1 base and J dropped 0 bases, with 10 bases sitting between them. Germline CDR1 SNHLY, CDR2 FYNNEI. As DNA, the CDR3 is TGTGCCAGCAGTGAAGGGGGGGGTTATAGCAATCAGCCCCAGCATTTT. This sequence encodes CASSEGGGYSNQPQHF. Drawing the rest from reference TRBV2 and TRBJ1-5, the complete variable domain is EPEVTQTPSHQVTQMGQEVILRCVPISNHLYFYWYRQILGQKVEFLVSFYNNEISEKSEIFDDQFSVERPDGSNFTLKIRSTKLEDSAMYFCASSEGGGYSNQPQHFGDGTRLSIL.

The rearrangement links TRBV19 to TRBJ2-2; TRBD1 matches 8 bases. This CDR3 has 17 amino acids. Germline-derived CDR1 and CDR2 are LNHDA and SQIVND (reference sequence). J lost 1 base, V lost 0 bases, and 4 bases had no gene match. The DNA of the CDR3 is TGTGCCAGTAGTATAGATTGGGGGACAGGGAACACCGGGGAGCTGTTTTTT. Protein sequence: CASSIDWGTGNTGELFF.

The chain couples TRBV6-5 to TRBJ1-3; possibly TRBD1 for D (6 bases). The germline gives CDR1 MNHEY, CDR2 SVGAGI. The CDR3 sequence is 16 residues long. V lost 0 bases to trimming and J lost 0 bases, with 9 bases between them. The CDR3 loop reads CASSYSDRSSGNTIYF. Here the CDR3 DNA reads TGTGCCAGCAGTTACTCTGACAGGAGCTCTGGAAACACCATATATTTT.

The V and J genes are TRBV18 and TRBJ1-3; TRBD1 agrees at 7 bases. Germline CDR1 and CDR2: KGHSH and LQKENI. This CDR3 region has 16 residues. Germline trimming cut 2 bases from V and 2 bases from J; bases unmatched to any gene: 6. The CDR3 DNA reads as TGTGCCAGCTCACCAGGGGCCCAGGGGGCTGGAAACACCATATATTTT. Translating it yields CASSPGAQGAGNTIYF.

The J gene is TRBJ1-2, the V gene TRBV4-2; the D gene is possibly TRBD1 (5 bases). This CDR3 contains 15 residues. Germline V lookup: CDR1 LGHNA, CDR2 YNFKEQ. V was clipped by 0 bases and J by 8 bases, with 16 bases between them. This CDR3 reads CASSQDQGTLGGYTF. For the CDR3, the DNA is TGTGCCAGCAGCCAAGATCAGGGCACCCTCGGGGGCTACACCTTC.

This clone appeared a single time. The chain carries TRBV11-3 and TRBJ1-1; TRBD1 matches 10 bases. The germline CDR1 and CDR2 sequences are SGHNT and YENEEA. The CDR3 runs to 15 residues. With 5 bases clipped from V and 5 bases from J, the junction kept 8 bases outside the gene matches. Written as DNA, the CDR3 is TGTGCCAGCAGCCCCGGACAGGGGGGCAGTACTGAAGCTTTCTTT. This translates into CASSPGQGGSTEAFF.

The chain links TRBV2 to TRBJ1-2; tentative D call: TRBD1 (5 bases). Trimming removed 2 bases at V and 9 bases at J, with 13 bases between. Germline V gene lookup returns CDR1 SNHLY and CDR2 FYNNEI. This CDR3 is built from 13 residues. This chain's CDR3 is CASSEQGRASYTF. CDR3 DNA: TGTGCCAGCAGTGAACAGGGAAGAGCGAGCTACACCTTC.

The chain links TRBV5-1 to TRBJ2-3, with D uncertain. The V gene's germline CDR1 is SGHRS and CDR2 YFSETQ. Trimming removed 4 bases from V and 0 bases from J, with 6 bases in between. The CDR3 consists of 13 residues. The CDR3 sequence: CASSATSTDTQYF. The CDR3 region has the DNA TGCGCCAGCAGCGCGACTAGCACAGATACGCAGTATTTT. Together with reference TRBV5-1 and TRBJ2-3, the CDR3 gives the full variable domain: KAGVTQTPRYLIKTRGQQVTLSCSPISGHRSVSWYQQTPGQGLQFLFEYFSETQRNKGNFPGRFSGRQFSNSRSEMNVSTLELGDSALYLCASSATSTDTQYFGPGTRLTVL.

This chain joins TRBV27 and TRBJ2-5; TRBD2 might be the D (6 bases). This CDR3 region has 13 residues. Per the germline V gene, CDR1 is MNHEY and CDR2 is SMNVEV (reference sequence). Trimming removed 3 bases at V and 5 bases at J, with 10 bases between. The CDR3 nucleotides read TGTGCCAGCAGTTTGGGCGGGAAGGAGACCCAGTACTTC. Translated: CASSLGGKETQYF.

In its sample, this clone was seen once. The CDR3 region has the DNA TGCGCCAGCAGCTTGGCGGGGGGCTCCAATCAGCCCCAGCATTTT. This sequence encodes CASSLAGGSNQPQHF. This sequence joins TRBV5-1 and TRBJ1-5, with a tentative D call TRBD1 (6 bases). V was shortened by 0 bases and J by 3 bases, with 10 bases between the two germline ends. CDR3 length: 15 amino acids. Germline V gives CDR1 SGHRS, CDR2 YFSETQ.

The J gene is TRBJ2-3, the V gene TRBV4-2, with TRBD2 as a possible D gene (6 bases). This CDR3 has 16 residues. Trimming took off 0 bases at V and 1 base at J, with 11 bases between the two ends. Germline CDR1 reads LGHNA; CDR2 reads YNFKEQ. The CDR3 spells CASSQEHGGGTDTQYF. CDR3 DNA sequence: TGTGCCAGCAGCCAAGAACACGGGGGTGGCACAGATACGCAGTATTTT.

Concerning this clone itself: The junction and the germline gene differ at one end; a read error may be behind it. The V call is TRBV19, the J call TRBJ2-1, with 7 bases lining up with TRBD1. Germline V gives CDR1 LNHDA, CDR2 SQIVND (reference sequence). CDR3 length: 15 residues. The CDR3 DNA is TGTGCCAGTAGTTCGGGACAGATCTCCTACAATGGGCAGTTCTTC. The encoded protein is CASSSGQISYNGQFF. Looking up the rest from reference TRBV19 and TRBJ2-1 gives the full variable domain: DGGITQSPKYLFRKEGQNVTLSCEQNLNHDAMYWYRQDPGQGLRLIYYSQIVNDFQKGDIAEGYSVSREKKESFPLTVTSAQKNPTAFYLCASSSGQISYNGQFFGPGTRLTVL.

The table lists this clone with a count of one. The CDR3 DNA sequence: TGTGCCAGCAGCTTAGCAGCGGGAGGAGGCTACACCTTC. Translated: CASSLAAGGGYTF. The J gene is TRBJ1-2, the V gene TRBV7-2; D not resolved. With 0 bases removed from V and 8 bases from J, the gap between germline ends came to 10 bases. CDR1 SGHTA and CDR2 FQGNSA come from the germline V gene. This CDR3 has 13 amino acids.

This clone appeared a single time. The V and J genes are TRBV6-5 and TRBJ1-1; the D is unclear. Deletions cut 7 bases from V and 5 bases from J, with 14 bases between. The CDR3 is 13 residues long. Germline CDR1 reads MNHEY; CDR2 reads SVGAGI. The CDR3 nucleotides are TGTGCCAGCATCCCGAGGGTCGGGACTGAAGCTTTCTTT. This encodes CASIPRVGTEAFF.

The CDR3 bases are TGCAGCGTTGTCCGGACAGGGAGCGAGGAGCAGTACTTC. Translation: CSVVRTGSEEQYF. The rearrangement uses TRBV29-1 and TRBJ2-7; 8 bases are a match to TRBD1. Trimming removed 4 bases from V and 7 bases from J; junction bases left unmatched: 9. The CDR3 runs 13 residues. Looked up from germline, CDR1 is SQVTM and CDR2 is ANQGSEA.